This T cell receptor beta chain appears in the sequencing data of a study of CD8+ T cells in alopecia areata. At the level of the study: Severity was scored as percentage of affected scalp area in treated patients.

To note about this clone: What it binds is unknown.

Extraction of RNA preceded its reverse transcription into cDNA, which served as the sequencing template. Repertoires were generated with immunoSEQ multiplex PCR, while TCRdb's copy carries only in-frame clones and drops some. The repertoire holds 100,000 to 120,000 clones, 45% to 65% seen once, with 3% to 3.5% in the top ten. Trimming took off 1 base at V and 14 bases at J, with 6 bases between the two ends. Germline assignment: CDR1 SGHTA and CDR2 FQGNSA. The CDR3 contains 11 residues. Treatment in this sample: oral pan-JAK inhibitor, 5-10 mg twice daily. Regarding the study as a whole: Higher clonality was seen in lesional scalp than in normal scalp, especially in alopecia totalis/universalis.

This TCR came from a human donor with alopecia areata. This sample comprised CD4+ T cells sorted from blood, obtained at week 24, from a patient treated with tofacitinib. The gene calls are TRBV7-2 and TRBJ1-6; D is ambiguous. The CDR3 DNA reads as TGTGCCAGCAGCTTAGGTTTTTCCCTCCACTTT. Translating it yields CASSLGFSLHF.